This record covers a single T cell receptor (beta chain). The entry originates in a study of blood T cell repertoires in COVID-19. Original methodology: Researchers report that nucleated cell counts were estimated from reference gene primer amplification. The protocol was immunoSEQ multiplex PCR, while the TCRdb copy is restricted to in-frame clones and leaves out a portion. That table gives V, J and clone size, and the DNA gave D and trimming. The table records approximately 340,000 clones, 80% to 90% of them present only once. The CDR3 is 16 amino acids. V trimming: 0 bases; J trimming: 9 bases; junction bases outside the gene matches: 7. Germline CDR1 reads SGHTA; CDR2 reads FQGNSA.

Sample: peripheral blood. The TCR originated in a man between 25 and 39 years old with active or convalescent COVID-19. The J gene is TRBJ2-1, the V gene TRBV7-2; TRBD2 aligns across 11 bases. The DNA for the CDR3 is TGTGCCAGCAGCTTAGCGGTAGCGGGGGGGCCCGGTGAGCAGTTCTTC. This translates into CASSLAVAGGPGEQFF.